Described below is a single TCR beta chain sequence and its context. This sample was taken from a study of blood T cell repertoires in COVID-19. Background on the study: Samples taken during acute and convalescent COVID-19 were collected in the United States, Italy and Spain. T cells, B-cell-depleted T cells, or PBMCs provided the cDNA or gDNA that served as material.

As handled by the study authors: Amplification of reference gene primers was used by the study to estimate nucleated cell counts. Method: immunoSEQ multiplex PCR; TCRdb's copy keeps in-frame clones and lacks some. V and J calls and clone size are those listed in that table; D and trimming were worked out from the DNA. Here the sample spans about 82,000 clones, roughly 80% being singletons. The receptor was isolated from a woman in her thirties or forties with active or convalescent COVID-19. The sequenced sample was peripheral blood.

The CDR3 DNA is TGTGCCAGCAGCTTGGACCCCCAGACAGCCAGAACCGGGGAGCTGTTTTTT. As protein: CASSLDPQTARTGELFF. The J gene is TRBJ2-2, the V gene TRBV5-5; TRBD1 might be the D (5 bases). The CDR3 totals 17 residues. The V end was cut by 0 bases, the J end by 5 bases, with 17 bases between. Germline V gene data show CDR1 as SGHKS and CDR2 as YYEKEE (reference sequence).